A selection of T cell receptor beta chains follows, all from one sample in a study of cytomegalovirus exposure and HLA in healthy donors. Produced via immunoSEQ multiplex PCR; TCRdb's table is partial and in-frame only. The sample lists about 180,000 clones, about four fifths seen once, with 6% to 7.5% in the top ten. Input material: PBMCs. All receptors derive from a man aged 30 to 39 in good health and CMV-seropositive. Both conserved end residues are part of each CDR3. A D gene is named only where the DNA matches it firmly. Expanded clones are given a class, and other clones once, few, many or no size at all.

cdr3_length j_call d_call v_call clone_size cdr3_nt cdr3_aa
19 TRBJ2-1 TRBD2 TRBV7-8 few TGTGCCAGCAGCCGAAAGGGACTAGCGGGGGGGTGGTCCTACAATGAGCAGTTCTTC CASSRKGLAGGWSYNEQFF
13 TRBJ2-7 TRBD1 TRBV10-3 - TGTGCCACGAAGACAGGGGACGGCTACGAGCAGTACTTC CATKTGDGYEQYF
14 TRBJ1-3 - TRBV27 few TGTGCCAGCAGTTTCGGGTCCTCTGGAAACACCATATATTTT CASSFGSSGNTIYF
14 TRBJ1-5 - TRBV28 - TGTGCCAGCACCTCGGGGGGGAGCAATCAGCCCCAGCATTTT CASTSGGSNQPQHF
13 TRBJ2-7 TRBD2 TRBV6-6 - TGTGCCAGCAGTTCTAGCGGTACCTACGAGCAGTACTTC CASSSSGTYEQYF
16 TRBJ1-6 - TRBV7-2 - TGTGCCAGCAGCCTCAGGGCCTCTATCTATAATTCACCCCTCCACTTT CASSLRASIYNSPLHF
12 TRBJ1-2 TRBD1 TRBV29-1 - TGCAGCGTGGGACAGGGGAACTATGGCTACACCTTC CSVGQGNYGYTF
14 TRBJ2-1 - TRBV6-5 - TGTGCCTCGCGGGGGCCTAGCTCCTACAATGAGCAGTTCTTC CASRGPSSYNEQFF
15 TRBJ1-2 - TRBV9 - TGTGCCAGCAGCGAAACAGGGACCCCCAACTATGGCTACACCTTC CASSETGTPNYGYTF
14 TRBJ2-6 - TRBV7-2 - TGTGCCAGCAGCTCCCGCTCTGGGGCCAACGTCCTGACTTTC CASSSRSGANVLTF
15 TRBJ2-7 TRBD1 TRBV19 - TGTGCCAGTAGTGTAAGACAGGGTCAAACCTACGAGCAGTACTTC CASSVRQGQTYEQYF
15 TRBJ2-7 - TRBV7-6 - TGTGCCAGCAGCTCAAGAGCGGGACACAGCTACGAGCAGTACTTC CASSSRAGHSYEQYF
15 TRBJ2-7 TRBD2 TRBV18 - TGTGCCAGCTCACCAGGGGCTCGGGAGGTGAACGAGCAGTACTTC CASSPGAREVNEQYF
11 TRBJ1-2 - TRBV20-1 - TGCAGTGCTAGAACAGACTATGGCTACACCTTC CSARTDYGYTF
12 TRBJ1-2 - TRBV19 - TGTGCCAGTAGTATCTCGCGTTATGGCTACACCTTC CASSISRYGYTF
15 TRBJ1-6 - TRBV29-1 few TGCAGCGTTGGATTACAGGGTATTTGGAATTCACCCCTCCACTTT CSVGLQGIWNSPLHF
17 TRBJ1-1 TRBD1 TRBV11-2 - TGTGCCAGCAGCTTCTCGGGACAGGGTTATCGAGACACTGAAGCTTTCTTT CASSFSGQGYRDTEAFF
15 TRBJ2-2 TRBD1 TRBV4-1 - TGCGCCAGCAGCGTTACTCAGGGGGTCACCGGGGAGCTGTTTTTT CASSVTQGVTGELFF
15 TRBJ2-1 TRBD2 TRBV9 - TGTGCCAGCAGCCACGGGCGGGGGGGCTACAATGAGCAGTTCTTC CASSHGRGGYNEQFF
15 TRBJ2-6 - TRBV6-4 few TGTGCCAGCAGTGCTACAGGGCCTGGGGCCAACGTCCTGACTTTC CASSATGPGANVLTF
15 TRBJ1-5 - TRBV28 - TGTGCCAGCAGTCCCGGGAAATGGCGAGTTCAGCCCCAGCATTTT CASSPGKWRVQPQHF
16 TRBJ1-1 - TRBV14 - TGTGCCAGCAGCCTTTGGGGCGGGGGCCTGAACACTGAAGCTTTCTTT CASSLWGGGLNTEAFF
13 TRBJ2-1 TRBD1 TRBV7-9 - TGTGCCGGCTCGGACAGGGGGCTGAATGAGCAGTTCTTC CAGSDRGLNEQFF
14 TRBJ2-7 TRBD1 TRBV5-4 few TGTGCCAGCAGCTTACCAGGGGGCCCCTACGAGCAGTACTTC CASSLPGGPYEQYF
15 TRBJ2-2 TRBD1 TRBV2 - TGTGCCAGTCTCAGGGGGCAGGGGCGGACCGGGGAGCTGTTTTTT CASLRGQGRTGELFF
14 TRBJ2-7 TRBD2 TRBV4-1 once TGCGCCAGCAGCCAGAGCGGGGGAACCTACGAGCAGTACTTC CASSQSGGTYEQYF
14 TRBJ2-1 TRBD1 TRBV25-1 - TGTGCCAGTGGACAGGGGGCATCGGTGAATGAGCAGTTCTTC CASGQGASVNEQFF
14 TRBJ2-3 TRBD2 TRBV27 - TGTGCCAGCAGAAGGACTAGCGGGTTGGATACGCAGTATTTT CASRRTSGLDTQYF
16 TRBJ1-3 - TRBV6-6 - TGTGCCAGCAGTTACCCGGGACAACTCTCTGGAAACACCATATATTTT CASSYPGQLSGNTIYF
15 TRBJ1-1 - TRBV4-2 few TGTGCCAGCAGCCAGTCCGGACAGACGAACACTGAAGCTTTCTTT CASSQSGQTNTEAFF
15 TRBJ2-1 TRBD1 TRBV7-9 once TGTGCCAGCAGCGGGGGACAGGGCATGTACAATGAGCAGTTCTTC CASSGGQGMYNEQFF
13 TRBJ2-3 - TRBV5-1 - TGCGCCAGCAGCTTAGACGGGACAGATACGCAGTATTTT CASSLDGTDTQYF
14 TRBJ1-1 - TRBV15 - TGTGCCACCAGCAGATCCGCTGCTTCATCAGTAGCTTTCTTT CATSRSAASSVAFF
12 TRBJ2-1 - TRBV28 - TGTGCCAGCCACAGGGCTGGCAATGAGCAGTTCTTC CASHRAGNEQFF
13 TRBJ2-5 - TRBV6-1 - TGTGCCAGCAGCCCCGGGCAGGGGCAGACCCAGTACTTC CASSPGQGQTQYF
18 TRBJ1-1 - TRBV7-9 - TGTGCCAGCAGCTCGCTCACACAGGGAGTTGGGGTGAACACTGAAGCTTTCTTT CASSSLTQGVGVNTEAFF
15 TRBJ2-1 - TRBV6-4 - TGTGCCAGCAGTGACTCTGGCAGCTCCTACAATGAGCAGTTCTTC CASSDSGSSYNEQFF
15 TRBJ1-1 TRBD1 TRBV13 - TGTGCCAGCAGCTTCGGGACAGGGATGAACACTGAAGCTTTCTTT CASSFGTGMNTEAFF
13 TRBJ1-5 TRBD1 TRBV5-1 - TGCGCCAGCAGCGCAGGGGGCCATCAGCCCCAGCATTTT CASSAGGHQPQHF
13 TRBJ1-2 - TRBV9 - TGTGCCAGCAGCGACCCCTCGGGAAATGGCTACACCTTC CASSDPSGNGYTF
17 TRBJ2-2 TRBD1 TRBV13 - TGTGCCAGCAGCGAACAAGGACAGGGGGCGCCCACCGGGGAGCTGTTTTTT CASSEQGQGAPTGELFF
16 TRBJ2-7 - TRBV9 - TGTGCCAGCAGCGTAGGACAGGTATCCTCCCTAGACGAGCAGTACTTC CASSVGQVSSLDEQYF